This T cell receptor beta chain was profiled in a study of cytomegalovirus exposure and HLA in healthy donors. In the case of this clone: Antigen unknown.

Study findings and constraints: Accurate HLA-A and HLA-B prediction from TCR beta sequences was reported for most subjects. In a later analysis, a missense DCLRE1C variant was linked to TCR beta V- and J-gene trimming.

The V end was cut by 2 bases, the J end by 0 bases, with 6 bases between. This CDR3 has 14 residues. The V gene's germline CDR1 is SGHKS and CDR2 YYEKEE (reference sequence). PCR used 60 Vbeta primers and 13 Jbeta primers. Clones were sequenced by immunoSEQ multiplex PCR, and TCRdb holds only the in-frame ones, with some missing. Altogether roughly 170,000 clones are present, about 79% being singletons, with the ten largest covering around 1.2%. The specimen sequenced was PBMCs. This clonotype was sampled from a girl between 2 and 10 years old in good health and CMV-seropositive. This sequence joins TRBV5-5 and TRBJ1-3; D remains ambiguous. CDR3 loop: CASSLAGSGNTIYF. CDR3 in DNA: TGTGCCAGCAGCTTAGCGGGCTCTGGAAACACCATATATTTT.